The 9 T cell receptor beta chains presented below share a single source sample, sequenced in a study of blood T cell repertoires in COVID-19. Repertoires were generated with immunoSEQ multiplex PCR, while TCRdb's copy carries only in-frame clones and drops some. Among 120,000 or so clones, roughly 75% were seen once, and the ten largest hold approximately 16%. Sequenced input: peripheral blood. These receptors all stem from a man between 60 and 75 years old with active or convalescent COVID-19.

The genes are TRBV2 and TRBJ2-5, with D perhaps matching TRBD1 (5 bases). Germline assignment: CDR1 SNHLY and CDR2 FYNNEI. V was trimmed by 1 base and J by 4 bases, leaving 10 bases between them. The CDR3 has 14 amino acids. In DNA form, the CDR3 reads TGTGCCAGCAGTGAAGAGGGGCCGGGAGAGACCCAGTACTTC. Its protein is CASSEEGPGETQYF.

The V call is TRBV6-5, the J call TRBJ2-7; D is unclear. CDR3 size: 11 residues. CDR1 is MNHEY and CDR2 is SVGAGI in the germline V gene. Trimming removed 4 bases from V and 6 bases from J, with 7 bases in between. The CDR3 nucleotides are TGTGCCAGCAGTTCTAGATCCGAGCAGTACTTC. Its protein is CASSSRSEQYF.

The rearrangement uses TRBV14 and TRBJ1-6; D gene uncertain. This CDR3 has 14 amino acids. Germline CDR1 SGHDN, CDR2 FVKESK. Trimming stripped 4 bases from V and 7 bases from J, with 11 bases between. The CDR3 loop is CASSPTIRNSPLHF. CDR3 coding DNA: TGTGCCAGCAGCCCGACAATCAGGAATTCACCCCTCCACTTT.

In regard to this clone: Additional DNA sequences in this sample encode the identical CDR3. The chain carries TRBV15 and TRBJ2-3; 7 bases agree with TRBD2. CDR1 and CDR2 (germline): LNHNV, YYDKDF (reference sequence). J was trimmed by 4 bases and V by 1 base; bases with no gene match: 2. The CDR3 length is 14 residues. The DNA of the CDR3 is TGTGCCACCAGCAGAGGACTAGCCCCAGATACGCAGTATTTT. As protein: CATSRGLAPDTQYF.

The genes are TRBV24-1 and TRBJ2-1, with 7 positions matching TRBD2. Germline CDR1 and CDR2: KGHDR and SFDVKD. This CDR3 is built from 15 residues. With V trimmed by 3 bases and J by 5 bases, 6 bases remained unmatched. CDR3 nucleotide sequence: TGTGCCACCAGTGATAGCCCGGCGGGAGACAATGAGCAGTTCTTC. Encoded protein: CATSDSPAGDNEQFF.

A few counts support this clone. The gene calls are TRBV4-1 and TRBJ2-2, with D tentatively TRBD1 (5 bases). Germline values: CDR1 MGHRA, CDR2 YSYEKL. The CDR3 totals 14 residues. Trimming stripped 0 bases from V and 7 bases from J, with 9 bases between. CDR3 loop: CASSQEGQGGELFF. CDR3 coding DNA: TGCGCCAGCAGCCAAGAGGGGCAAGGCGGGGAGCTGTTTTTT.

This clone was seen just once. The J gene is TRBJ2-7, the V gene TRBV7-6, with D perhaps TRBD2 (6 bases). The CDR3 contains 15 residues. V was cut by 3 bases and J by 2 bases, with 14 bases left in between. Germline V gene data show CDR1 as SGHVS and CDR2 as FNYEAQ. CDR3 sequence (DNA): TGTGCCAGCAGCTTGCGCTGGCGGGGTCCCTACGAGCAGTACTTC. The encoded protein is CASSLRWRGPYEQYF.

The genes are TRBV28 and TRBJ2-7; the match to TRBD1 covers 11 bases. This CDR3 is built from 15 residues. Germline loops: CDR1 MDHEN, CDR2 SYDVKM. V lost 6 bases, J lost 6 bases, and 10 bases stayed unmatched. The CDR3 sequence is CASSRGQGAVSEQYF. CDR3 coding DNA: TGTGCCAGCAGCCGAGGACAGGGGGCGGTCAGCGAGCAGTACTTC. Variable domain in full (rest from reference TRBV28 and TRBJ2-7): DVKVTQSSRYLVKRTGEKVFLECVQDMDHENMFWYRQDPGLGLRLIYFSYDVKMKEKGDIPEGYSVSREKKERFSLILESASTNQTSMYLCASSRGQGAVSEQYFGPGTRLTVT.

V gene TRBV5-1 combines with J gene TRBJ2-3, with TRBD1 matching over 9 bases. After removal of 5 bases from V and 6 bases from J, the junction contained 10 bases not matched to a gene. This CDR3 region has 15 residues. CDR1 is SGHRS and CDR2 is YFSETQ in the germline V gene. CDR3 bases: TGCGCCAGCAGGAGATCGGGACAGGGAATGGATACGCAGTATTTT. It is translated as CASRRSGQGMDTQYF.